This TCR beta chain appears in the sequencing data of a study of T cells and Merkel cell carcinoma outcomes (dated by TCRdb to 2020 to 2021). General notes on the study: In patients with Merkel cell carcinoma, researchers looked at whether the T-cell repertoire of the tumor, along with T-cell density, could predict clinical outcome. The study at large found these results: The combination of T-cell repertoire features and T-cell density was reported to predict clinical outcomes in patients with Merkel cell carcinoma.

The germline V gene sets CDR1 to WSHSY and CDR2 to SAAADI. From the cysteine up to the phenylalanine, the CDR3 has a length of 16 residues. Only CDR3 DNA remains: 48 bases, in frame from the first base. V gives up 3 bases and J gives up 1 base, and the segment between their germline ends measures 13 bases. Receptors were amplified or captured by the immunoSEQ multiplex PCR assay. TCRdb re-hosts the immuneACCESS table, in-frame sequences only. Its copies lack some clones; in the studies checked, an unresolved V gene accounts for under half of them, and the cause for the rest is not known. The sample table holds some 16,000 clones, of which about four fifths were seen once. Clones ranked in the top ten supply around 9% of the sample. With regard to this clone: It has no known antigen specificity. No clone much larger than this one lies a single base away; base qualities are absent.

The samples were obtained from people who had Merkel cell carcinoma. The sequence derives from a human donor with Merkel cell carcinoma. The V gene is TRBV10-2 and the J gene is TRBJ2-1; confidence is insufficient to name the D gene. Sequenced material: tumor tissue from Merkel cell carcinoma. Here is the DNA: TGCGCCAGCAGTGACTTCACGAGTCGGTCCTACAATGAGCAGTTCTTC. This is translated as CASSDFTSRSYNEQFF.